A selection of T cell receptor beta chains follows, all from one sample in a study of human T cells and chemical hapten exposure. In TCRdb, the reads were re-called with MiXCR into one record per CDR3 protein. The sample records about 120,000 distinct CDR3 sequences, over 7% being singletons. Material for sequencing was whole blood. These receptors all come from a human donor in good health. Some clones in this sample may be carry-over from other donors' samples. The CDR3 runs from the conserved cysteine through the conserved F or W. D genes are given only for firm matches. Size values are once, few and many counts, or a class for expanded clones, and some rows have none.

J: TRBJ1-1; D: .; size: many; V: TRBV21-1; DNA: TGTGCCAGCAGCAAAGGGGGCAGGTCAGCTTTCTTT; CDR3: CASSKGGRSAFF
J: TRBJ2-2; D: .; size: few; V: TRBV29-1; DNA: TGCAGCGTTAGAGTTCCCCCCGGGGAGCTGTTTTTT; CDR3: CSVRVPPGELFF
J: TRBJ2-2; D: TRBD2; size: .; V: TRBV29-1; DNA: TGCAGCGCTATACCGGGACTAGCGGGAGGGATATCGAACACCGGGGAGCTGTTTTTT; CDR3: CSAIPGLAGGISNTGELFF
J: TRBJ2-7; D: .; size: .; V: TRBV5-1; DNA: TGCGCCAGCAGCGATACCCCAGGGCGAAGCTACGAGCAGTACTTC; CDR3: CASSDTPGRSYEQYF
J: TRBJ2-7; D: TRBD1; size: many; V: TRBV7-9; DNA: TGTGCCAGCAGCGCCCTGGACAGGGGGCAGTACGAGCAGTACTTC; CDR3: CASSALDRGQYEQYF
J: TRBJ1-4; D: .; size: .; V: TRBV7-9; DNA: TGTGCCAGCAGCTCCAGACAGCTAAATGAAAAACTGTTTTTT; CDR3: CASSSRQLNEKLFF
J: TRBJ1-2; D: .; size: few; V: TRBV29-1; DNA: TGCAGCGTTGAAGAAACCGGGACGGAAGATAACAACTATGGCTACACCTTC; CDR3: CSVEETGTEDNNYGYTF
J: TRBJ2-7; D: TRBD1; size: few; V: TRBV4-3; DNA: TGCGCCAGCAGCCAAGGGGGGGGGACAGGGGCCTACGAGCAGTACTTC; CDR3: CASSQGGGTGAYEQYF
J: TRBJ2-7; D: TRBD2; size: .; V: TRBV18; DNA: TGTGCCAGCTCACCAACTTTACTAGCGGGAGGGCCAGACGAGCAGTACTTC; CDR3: CASSPTLLAGGPDEQYF
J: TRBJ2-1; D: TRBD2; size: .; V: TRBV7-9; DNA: TGTGCCAGCACCCCCGCGAGTAGCGGGAGCCTCGATGAGCAGTTCTTC; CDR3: CASTPASSGSLDEQFF
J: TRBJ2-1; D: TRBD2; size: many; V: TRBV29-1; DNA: TGCAGCGTTGGTCAACCTAGCGGGAGAAGCTATGAGCAGTTCTTC; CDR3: CSVGQPSGRSYEQFF
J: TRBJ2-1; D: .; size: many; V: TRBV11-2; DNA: TGTGCCAGCAGCCCCTCGGTGATGGCTGATGAGCAGTTCTTC; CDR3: CASSPSVMADEQFF
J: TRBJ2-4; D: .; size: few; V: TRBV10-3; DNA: TGTGCCATCAGTGAGGATGGCGGGGCCAAAAACATTCAGTACTTC; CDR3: CAISEDGGAKNIQYF
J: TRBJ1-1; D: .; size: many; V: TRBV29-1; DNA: TGCAGCGCCGAGACCGGGGGTCGGGGAACTGAAGCTTTCTTT; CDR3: CSAETGGRGTEAFF
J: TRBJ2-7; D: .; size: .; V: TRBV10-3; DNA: TGTGCCATCAGTGACCTCAGGGACGAGCAGTACTTC; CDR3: CAISDLRDEQYF